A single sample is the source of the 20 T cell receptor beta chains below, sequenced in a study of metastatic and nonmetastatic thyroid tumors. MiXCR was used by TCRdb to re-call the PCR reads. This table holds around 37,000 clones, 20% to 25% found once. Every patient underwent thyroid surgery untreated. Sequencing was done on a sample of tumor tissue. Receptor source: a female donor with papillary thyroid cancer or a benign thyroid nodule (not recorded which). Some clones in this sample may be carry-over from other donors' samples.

CDR3 residues: CASSSPGGFRPYEQYF. The CDR3 nucleotides are TGCGCCAGCAGCTCGCCGGGTGGATTTAGGCCCTACGAGCAGTACTTC. The chain carries TRBV5-1 and TRBJ2-7; no clear D gene. The CDR3 consists of 16 residues. CDR1 and CDR2 (germline): SGHRS, YFSETQ. V was shortened by 3 bases and J by 2 bases, with 18 bases between the two germline ends.

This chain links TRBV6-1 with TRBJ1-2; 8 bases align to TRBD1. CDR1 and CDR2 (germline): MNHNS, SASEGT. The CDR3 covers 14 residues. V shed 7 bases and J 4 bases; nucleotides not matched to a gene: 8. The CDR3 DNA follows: TGTGCCAGCAACCTTGGACAGGGCGGCTATGGCTACACCTTC. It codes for CASNLGQGGYGYTF.

In DNA form, the CDR3 reads TGCGCCAGCAGCTTGGCCTCGGCTGGGCTTCTTAACTATGGCTACACCTTC. It specifies CASSLASAGLLNYGYTF. The chain carries TRBV5-1 and TRBJ1-2; D unresolved. V was shortened by 0 bases and J by 1 base, with 16 bases between the two germline ends. This CDR3 region has 17 residues. Germline CDR1 reads SGHRS; CDR2 reads YFSETQ.

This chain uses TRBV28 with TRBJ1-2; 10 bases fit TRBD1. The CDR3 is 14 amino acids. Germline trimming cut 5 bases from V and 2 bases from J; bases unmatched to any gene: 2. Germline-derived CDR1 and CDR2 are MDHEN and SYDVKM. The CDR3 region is CASSLDRGNYGYTF. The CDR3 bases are TGTGCCAGCAGTCTGGACAGGGGGAACTATGGCTACACCTTC.

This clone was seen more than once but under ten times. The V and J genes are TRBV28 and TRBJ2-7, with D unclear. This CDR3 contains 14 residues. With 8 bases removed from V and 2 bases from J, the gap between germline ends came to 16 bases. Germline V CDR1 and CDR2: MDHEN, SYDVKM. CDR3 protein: CASLSGTPAYEQYF. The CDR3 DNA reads TGTGCCAGCCTCTCCGGAACACCCGCCTACGAGCAGTACTTC.

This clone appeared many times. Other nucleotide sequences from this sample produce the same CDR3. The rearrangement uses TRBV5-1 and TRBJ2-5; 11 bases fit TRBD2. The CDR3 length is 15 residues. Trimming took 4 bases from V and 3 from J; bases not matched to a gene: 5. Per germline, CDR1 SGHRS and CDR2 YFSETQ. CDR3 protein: CASSQQGLAEETQYF. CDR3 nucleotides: TGCGCCAGCAGCCAGCAGGGACTAGCGGAAGAGACCCAGTACTTC.

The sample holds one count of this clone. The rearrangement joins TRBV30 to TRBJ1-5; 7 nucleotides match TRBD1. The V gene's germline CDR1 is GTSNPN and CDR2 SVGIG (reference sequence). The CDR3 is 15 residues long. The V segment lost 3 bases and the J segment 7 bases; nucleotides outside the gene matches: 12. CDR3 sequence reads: CAWSDKTGEVQPQHF. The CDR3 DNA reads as TGTGCCTGGAGCGATAAAACAGGGGAGGTACAGCCCCAGCATTTT. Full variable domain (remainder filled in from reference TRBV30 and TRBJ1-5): SQTIHQWPATLVQPVGSPLSLECTVEGTSNPNLYWYRQAAGRGLQLLFYSVGIGQISSEVPQNLSASRPQDRQFILSSKKLLLSDSGFYLCAWSDKTGEVQPQHFGDGTRLSIL.

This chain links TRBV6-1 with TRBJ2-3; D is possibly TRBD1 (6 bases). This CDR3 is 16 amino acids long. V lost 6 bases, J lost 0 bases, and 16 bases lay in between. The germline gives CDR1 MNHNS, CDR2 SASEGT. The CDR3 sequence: CASSKNRAFSTDTQYF. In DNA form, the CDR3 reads TGTGCCAGCAGCAAGAACAGGGCCTTTAGCACAGATACGCAGTATTTT.

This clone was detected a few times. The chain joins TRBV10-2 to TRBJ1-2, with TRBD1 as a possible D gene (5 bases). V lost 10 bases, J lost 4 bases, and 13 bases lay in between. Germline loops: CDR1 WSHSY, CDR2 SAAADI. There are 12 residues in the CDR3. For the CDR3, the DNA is TGCGCCACTTCCGACAGATCCTATGGCTACACCTTC. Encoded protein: CATSDRSYGYTF.

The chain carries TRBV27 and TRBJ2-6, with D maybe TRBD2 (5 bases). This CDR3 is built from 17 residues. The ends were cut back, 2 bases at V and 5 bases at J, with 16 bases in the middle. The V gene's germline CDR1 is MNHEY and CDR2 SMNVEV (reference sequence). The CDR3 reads CASSLGGLFSWANVLTF. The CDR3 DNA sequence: TGTGCCAGCAGTTTAGGTGGACTGTTTTCTTGGGCCAACGTCCTGACTTTC.

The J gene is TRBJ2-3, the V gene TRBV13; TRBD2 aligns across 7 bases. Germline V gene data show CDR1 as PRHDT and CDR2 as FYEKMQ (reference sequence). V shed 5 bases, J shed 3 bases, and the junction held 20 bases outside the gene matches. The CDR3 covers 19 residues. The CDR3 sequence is CASSRRGRVLAVRTDTQYF. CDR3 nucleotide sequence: TGTGCCAGCAGCCGCAGAGGAAGGGTCCTAGCGGTGAGAACAGATACGCAGTATTTT.

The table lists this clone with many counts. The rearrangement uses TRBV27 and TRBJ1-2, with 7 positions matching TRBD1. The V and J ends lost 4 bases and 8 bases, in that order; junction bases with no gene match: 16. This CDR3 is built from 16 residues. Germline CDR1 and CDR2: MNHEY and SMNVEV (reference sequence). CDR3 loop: CASSSGGLQGRRGYTF. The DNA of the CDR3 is TGTGCCAGCAGTTCGGGGGGCTTACAGGGGCGGAGAGGCTACACCTTC.

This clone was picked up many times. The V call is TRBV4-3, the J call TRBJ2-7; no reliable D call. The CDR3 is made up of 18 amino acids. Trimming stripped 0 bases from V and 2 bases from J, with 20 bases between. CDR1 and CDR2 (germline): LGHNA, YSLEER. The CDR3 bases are TGCGCCAGCAGCCAAGACCCATCATTTAATCACGGAGCCTACGAGCAGTACTTC. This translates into CASSQDPSFNHGAYEQYF.

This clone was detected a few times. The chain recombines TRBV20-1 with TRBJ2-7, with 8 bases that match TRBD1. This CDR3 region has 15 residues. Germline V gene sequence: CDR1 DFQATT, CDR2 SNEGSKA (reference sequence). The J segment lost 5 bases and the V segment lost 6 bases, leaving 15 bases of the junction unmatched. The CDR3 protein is CSADPGTGHLDEQYF. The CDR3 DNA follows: TGCAGTGCGGATCCCGGGACAGGACACCTTGACGAGCAGTACTTC.

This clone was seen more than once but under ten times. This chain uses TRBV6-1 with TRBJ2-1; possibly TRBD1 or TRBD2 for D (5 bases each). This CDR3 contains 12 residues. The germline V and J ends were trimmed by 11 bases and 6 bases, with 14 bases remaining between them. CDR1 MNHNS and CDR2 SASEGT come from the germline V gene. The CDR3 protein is CAARDLSNEQFF. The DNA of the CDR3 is TGTGCCGCCCGGGACCTCTCCAATGAGCAGTTCTTC.

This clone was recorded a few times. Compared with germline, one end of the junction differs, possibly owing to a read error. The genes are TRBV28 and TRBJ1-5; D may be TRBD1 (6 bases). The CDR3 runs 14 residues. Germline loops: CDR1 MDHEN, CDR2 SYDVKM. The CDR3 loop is CASEQGRRWQPHHF. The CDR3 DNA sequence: TGTGCCAGCGAACAGGGAAGACGGTGGCAGCCCCATCATTTT. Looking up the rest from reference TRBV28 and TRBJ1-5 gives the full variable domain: DVKVTQSSRYLVKRTGEKVFLECVQDMDHENMFWYRQDPGLGLRLIYFSYDVKMKEKGDIPEGYSVSREKKERFSLILESASTNQTSMYLCASEQGRRWQPHHFGDGTRLSIL.

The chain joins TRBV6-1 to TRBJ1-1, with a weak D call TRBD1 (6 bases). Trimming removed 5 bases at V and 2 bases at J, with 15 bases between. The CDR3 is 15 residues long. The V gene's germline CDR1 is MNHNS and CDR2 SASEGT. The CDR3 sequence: CASSLTRTANTEAFF. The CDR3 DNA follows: TGTGCCAGCAGTCTCACCCGGACAGCTAACACTGAAGCTTTCTTT.

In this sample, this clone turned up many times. CDR3 nucleotides: TGTGCCAGCAGCTTTAGCGGGGGCCACCGCCCCTACGAGCAGTACTTC. Protein product: CASSFSGGHRPYEQYF. This chain links TRBV7-2 with TRBJ2-7, with TRBD2 identical over 9 bases. The J segment lost 2 bases and the V segment lost 3 bases, leaving 8 bases of the junction unmatched. CDR1 is SGHTA, CDR2 FQGNSA, per germline. The CDR3 runs to 16 residues.

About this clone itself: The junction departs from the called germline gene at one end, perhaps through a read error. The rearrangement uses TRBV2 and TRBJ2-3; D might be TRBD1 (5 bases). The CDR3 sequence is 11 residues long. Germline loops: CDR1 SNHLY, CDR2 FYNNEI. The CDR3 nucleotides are TGTGCCAGCCGAGGTACAGGTACGCAGTATTTT. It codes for CASRGTGTQYF.

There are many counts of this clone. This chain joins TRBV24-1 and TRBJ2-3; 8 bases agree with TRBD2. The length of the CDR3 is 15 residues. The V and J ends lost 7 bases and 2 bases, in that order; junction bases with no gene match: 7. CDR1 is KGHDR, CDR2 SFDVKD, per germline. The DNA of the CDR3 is TGTGCCACCAGCCGGACTAGCTTAAACACAGATACGCAGTATTTT. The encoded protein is CATSRTSLNTDTQYF.